Below, 8 T cell receptor beta chains from the same sample are listed, as sequenced in a study of control samples from healthy donors and cancer patients. Sequencing used immunoSEQ multiplex PCR; TCRdb keeps in-frame clones, though not all of them. This sample carries about 130,000 clones, 75% to 95% of them seen once, and the ten largest clones take under 3%. Sample: blood. The receptors were sampled from a man aged 40-50 years in good health.

The rearrangement links TRBV19 to TRBJ1-2; 7 bases align to TRBD1. Looked up from germline, CDR1 is LNHDA and CDR2 is SQIVND (reference sequence). CDR3 length: 16 amino acids. The V and J ends lost 7 bases and 5 bases, in that order; junction bases with no gene match: 16. Written as DNA, the CDR3 is TGTGCCAGTACGGTAGAAGGGGGCCGACTTTCTTATGGCTACACCTTC. Its translation: CASTVEGGRLSYGYTF.

This chain uses TRBV18 with TRBJ1-1, with unresolved D. CDR3 length: 15 amino acids. The V gene's germline CDR1 is KGHSH and CDR2 LQKENI. V lost 1 base and J lost 1, with 10 bases in between. CDR3 sequence: CASSPLDYQNTEAFF. In DNA, the CDR3 is TGTGCCAGCTCACCACTGGACTATCAGAACACTGAAGCTTTCTTT. The complete variable domain, with remaining parts taken from reference TRBV18 and TRBJ1-1, reads NAGVMQNPRHLVRRRGQEARLRCSPMKGHSHVYWYRQLPEEGLKFMVYLQKENIIDESGMPKERFSAEFPKEGPSILRIQQVVRGDSAAYFCASSPLDYQNTEAFFGQGTRLTVV.

The chain joins TRBV29-1 to TRBJ2-2; 9 positions agree with TRBD1. The junction had 3 bases not matched to a gene; V was cut back by 6 bases and J by 4 bases. This CDR3 has 13 residues. The germline V gene has CDR1 SQVTM and CDR2 ANQGSEA. In DNA form, the CDR3 reads TGCAGCGTCGGACAGGGGACCACCGGGGAGCTGTTTTTT. This translates into CSVGQGTTGELFF.

The chain links TRBV19 to TRBJ1-2; D is perhaps TRBD1 (5 bases). Germline assignment: CDR1 LNHDA and CDR2 SQIVND (reference sequence). V lost 7 bases and J lost 3, with 12 bases in between. The CDR3 extends over 13 amino acids. Written as DNA, the CDR3 is TGTGCCAGTATGGGGACCCCGTACTATGGCTACACCTTC. This gives the protein CASMGTPYYGYTF.

This chain joins TRBV5-1 and TRBJ2-5; D is perhaps TRBD2 (6 bases). The V end lost 4 bases, the J end lost 0 bases, and 13 bases lay between the germline ends. CDR1 and CDR2 from the germline V gene are SGHRS and YFSETQ. This CDR3 region has 15 residues. The CDR3 sequence: CASSPQLAHQETQYF. CDR3 DNA sequence: TGCGCCAGCAGCCCCCAGCTAGCGCACCAAGAGACCCAGTACTTC.

The chain is built from TRBV28 and TRBJ2-6, with 8 bases fitting TRBD2. This CDR3 region has 17 residues. In germline, CDR1 is MDHEN, CDR2 SYDVKM. The ends lost 3 bases at V and 0 bases at J; junction bases unmatched: 4. CDR3 sequence: CASSFGGAPSGANVLTF. The CDR3 DNA is TGTGCCAGCAGTTTCGGGGGGGCTCCCTCTGGGGCCAACGTCCTGACTTTC.

This rearrangement joins TRBV3-1 (or the pseudogene TRBV3-2) to TRBJ1-2; D is unresolved. CDR3 length equals 13 residues. The germline V and J ends were trimmed by 3 bases and 3 bases, with 8 bases remaining between them. The germline gives CDR1 LGHDT, CDR2 YNNKEL (reference sequence). The DNA of the CDR3 is TGTGCCAGCAGCCATTTGGTAGACTATGGCTACACCTTC. This translates into CASSHLVDYGYTF.

DNA of the CDR3: TGTGCCAGTAGTGCCAGACGGGGGGGCTATGAGCAGTTCTTC. Amino acid sequence: CASSARRGGYEQFF. The chain combines TRBV19 with TRBJ2-1, with 8 nucleotides matching TRBD2. V dropped 5 bases and J dropped 8; count of bases not matched to a gene: 8. The CDR3 sequence is 14 residues long. The germline gives CDR1 LNHDA, CDR2 SQIVND (reference sequence).